This passage covers 23 T cell receptor beta chains from one sample sequenced in a study of blood T cell repertoires in COVID-19 (dated by TCRdb to 2020 to 2022). To prepare the library, the immunoSEQ multiplex PCR assay was applied. Not all clones reach the TCRdb copy of this immuneACCESS table, which keeps in-frame sequences only. Checked studies attribute under half of the gap to unresolved V genes and leave the rest unexplained. The sample table holds about 310,000 clones, of which approximately 88% were seen once. The ten largest account for around 4.8% of the sample. Sequenced material: PBMCs or T cells enriched from blood (not recorded which). These TCRs come from a man aged 55 to 70 who had recovered from COVID-19.

The count of this clone is one. The chain employs TRBV9 and TRBJ2-7; 10 bases are shared with TRBD1. Trimming removed 4 bases from V and 5 bases from J; junction bases left unmatched: 9. CDR1 and CDR2 from the germline V gene are SGDLS and YYNGEE. CDR3 length equals 15 residues. CDR3 bases: TGTGCCAGCAGCCTACGACAGGGGGCGGGGGACGAGCAGTACTTC. Its protein is CASSLRQGAGDEQYF.

This chain joins TRBV7-6 and TRBJ1-5; TRBD1 matches at 10 bases. Germline loops: CDR1 SGHVS, CDR2 FNYEAQ. The CDR3 sequence is 15 residues long. V was clipped by 5 bases and J by 6 bases; unmatched bases: 7. CDR3 in amino acids: CASSRGQGYSQPQHF. The CDR3, as DNA: TGTGCCAGCAGCCGGGGACAGGGGTACAGTCAGCCCCAGCATTTT.

The chain employs TRBV5-4 and TRBJ1-3, with 7 nucleotides matching TRBD1. The CDR3 sequence is 14 residues long. Trimming cost V 6 bases and J 9 bases; bases outside gene matches: 12. Per germline, CDR1 SGHNT and CDR2 YYREEE (reference sequence). Here the CDR3 reads CASTLDRAGATIYF. The CDR3, as DNA: TGTGCCAGCACCCTAGACAGGGCAGGAGCCACCATATATTTT.

At least ten counts were recorded for this clone. V and J are TRBV15 and TRBJ2-2; 9 bases are shared with TRBD1. The germline gives CDR1 LNHNV, CDR2 YYDKDF (reference sequence). This CDR3 region has 16 residues. V was pared by 2 bases and J by 7 bases, with 8 bases of the junction left unmatched. The CDR3 nucleotides are TGTGCCACCAGCAGACCACGACAGGGGGTTCACGGGGAGCTGTTTTTT. This gives the protein CATSRPRQGVHGELFF.

The rearrangement joins TRBV5-4 to TRBJ1-1; 8 bases are a match to TRBD1. There are 14 residues in the CDR3. Trimming cost V 2 bases and J 4 bases; bases outside gene matches: 4. Germline lookup yields CDR1 SGHNT and CDR2 YYREEE (reference sequence). CDR3 residues: CASSFRDRSTEAFF. CDR3 bases: TGTGCCAGCAGCTTCCGGGACAGGTCCACTGAAGCTTTCTTT.

This clone showed up just once. V is TRBV2 and J is TRBJ1-3, with D tentatively TRBD1 (6 bases). Trimming took 5 bases from V and 1 from J, leaving 12 bases between them. This CDR3 is built from 15 residues. Germline V gene lookup returns CDR1 SNHLY and CDR2 FYNNEI. As DNA, the CDR3 is TGTGCCAGCAGTTCCCTAACAGGGTCTGGAAACACCATATATTTT. Amino acids: CASSSLTGSGNTIYF.

The V gene is TRBV10-3, the J gene TRBJ2-1; 16 nucleotides line up with TRBD2. V dropped 2 bases and J dropped 9; count of bases not matched to a gene: 7. This CDR3 has 17 residues. Germline CDR1 and CDR2: ENHRY and SYGVKD. The CDR3 here is CAISEPGTSGRAGEQFF. The CDR3 bases are TGTGCCATCAGTGAGCCAGGGACTAGCGGGAGGGCAGGTGAGCAGTTCTTC.

The chain joins TRBV10-1 to TRBJ1-2, with TRBD1 identical over 7 bases. Trimming at V came to 4 bases and at J to 0 bases, leaving 2 bases not matched to a gene. CDR3 size: 14 residues. From germline, CDR1 is WNHNN and CDR2 SYGVQD (reference sequence). The CDR3 DNA is TGCGCCAGCAGTGCAGACAGGGCTAACTATGGCTACACCTTC. Its protein product is CASSADRANYGYTF.

V and J are TRBV11-1 and TRBJ2-7; 12 nucleotides line up with TRBD1. V lost 4 bases to trimming and J lost 4 bases; unmatched junction nucleotides: 5. Germline loops: CDR1 SGHAT, CDR2 FQDESV (reference sequence). This CDR3 contains 15 residues. In DNA form, the CDR3 reads TGTGCCAGCAGCTCCGGGACAGGGGGCTGGTACGAGCAGTACTTC. It is translated as CASSSGTGGWYEQYF.

The rearrangement uses TRBV28 and TRBJ2-3; TRBD1 is a possible D gene (7 bases). The CDR3 loop spans 13 amino acids. Trimming removed 6 bases from V and 6 bases from J, with 13 bases in between. Germline V gene data show CDR1 as MDHEN and CDR2 as SYDVKM. This chain's CDR3 is CASRRQGLDTQYF. The CDR3 DNA sequence: TGTGCCAGCAGGCGACAGGGACTTGATACGCAGTATTTT.

J is TRBJ1-2 and V is TRBV6-5; 7 bases align to TRBD1. Germline-derived CDR1 and CDR2 are MNHEY and SVGAGI. The junction had 5 bases not matched to a gene; V was cut back by 2 bases and J by 8 bases. This CDR3 has 13 amino acids. The CDR3 sequence is CASSYVRGRGYTF. CDR3 coding DNA: TGTGCCAGCAGTTACGTCAGGGGGAGAGGCTACACCTTC.

This chain links TRBV24-1 with TRBJ2-5, with D perhaps TRBD2 (5 bases). The CDR3 contains 17 residues. V gave up 0 bases and J gave up 2 bases, with 15 bases separating them. Germline V gives CDR1 KGHDR, CDR2 SFDVKD. In nucleotides, the CDR3 is TGTGCCACCAGTGATTTGAGAGGCAGCGGACTTCAAGAGACCCAGTACTTC. Its translation: CATSDLRGSGLQETQYF.

This clone was counted a single time. The J gene is TRBJ2-7, the V gene TRBV19, with TRBD2 matching 8 bases. V dropped 1 base and J dropped 0; count of bases not matched to a gene: 2. The CDR3 runs 15 residues. Germline loops: CDR1 LNHDA, CDR2 SQIVND (reference sequence). Here the CDR3 reads CASSIGTSGSYEQYF. The CDR3 region has the DNA TGTGCCAGTAGTATAGGAACTAGCGGCTCCTACGAGCAGTACTTC.

The chain carries TRBV13 and TRBJ2-3, with D hard to call. Trimming took off 7 bases at V and 0 bases at J, with 11 bases between the two ends. The CDR3 is 14 residues long. Germline lookup yields CDR1 PRHDT and CDR2 FYEKMQ (reference sequence). The CDR3 DNA reads as TGTGCCAGCACCCTACGGTTAAGCACAGATACGCAGTATTTT. It encodes CASTLRLSTDTQYF.

In its sample, this clone was seen once. The chain employs TRBV10-3 and TRBJ2-7; D may be TRBD2 (7 bases). The CDR3 loop spans 13 amino acids. Germline loops: CDR1 ENHRY, CDR2 SYGVKD. The V end was cut by 5 bases, the J end by 5 bases, with 13 bases between. This CDR3 reads CAISKGGNDEQYF. The CDR3 region has the DNA TGTGCCATCAGTAAGGGGGGGAACGACGAGCAGTACTTC.

The CDR3 sequence is CASSYSIRATEQYF. In nucleotides, the CDR3 is TGTGCCAGCAGTTACTCGATACGAGCAACCGAGCAGTACTTC. The chain combines TRBV6-5 with TRBJ2-7; D is ambiguous. Trimming stripped 0 bases from V and 6 bases from J, with 12 bases between. The germline V gene encodes CDR1 MNHEY and CDR2 SVGAGI. The CDR3 has 14 amino acids.

This clone has a single count. The chain combines TRBV6-5 with TRBJ1-2; D gene uncertain. V gave up 2 bases and J gave up 4 bases, with 14 bases separating them. Germline CDR1 reads MNHEY; CDR2 reads SVGAGI. This CDR3 contains 15 residues. CDR3 region: CASSYGRRRIYGYTF. For the CDR3, the DNA is TGTGCCAGCAGTTACGGGCGCAGGCGTATCTATGGCTACACCTTC.

The table lists this clone with a count of one. The rearrangement links TRBV11-2 to TRBJ2-3; D perhaps matches TRBD1 (6 bases). Between the trimmed V and J ends, which lost 3 bases and 2 bases, there was a span of 9 bases. CDR1 and CDR2 (germline): SGHAT, FQNNGV. This CDR3 comprises 14 residues. CDR3 coding DNA: TGTGCCAGCAGCTTCCGGGACACCACAGATACGCAGTATTTT. Its translation: CASSFRDTTDTQYF.

This chain uses TRBV6-1 with TRBJ1-5; D gene unclear. V lost 2 bases to trimming and J lost 1 base, with 15 bases between them. CDR3 length: 17 amino acids. Germline-derived CDR1 and CDR2 are MNHNS and SASEGT. The DNA of the CDR3 is TGTGCCAGCAGTGAATATTTCGGGGTAGAAAGCAATCAGCCCCAGCATTTT. Amino acids: CASSEYFGVESNQPQHF.

This chain uses TRBV5-8 with TRBJ2-7, with 13 bases lining up with TRBD2. The CDR3 runs 16 residues. V lost 5 bases to trimming and J lost 4 bases; unmatched junction nucleotides: 9. Germline V gene data show CDR1 as SGHTS and CDR2 as YDEGEE. The CDR3 DNA reads as TGTGCCAGCAGTTCCCGACTAGCGGGAGGTATGTACGAGCAGTACTTC. Translating gives CASSSRLAGGMYEQYF. Using reference TRBV5-8 and TRBJ2-7 for the parts outside the CDR3, the full variable domain is EAGVTQSPTHLIKTRGQQATLRCSPISGHTSVYWYQQALGLGLQFLLWYDEGEERNRGNFPPRFSGRQFPNYSSELNVNALELEDSALYLCASSSRLAGGMYEQYFGPGTRLTVT.

The CDR3 sequence: CASSDGEGPEAFF. CDR3 sequence (DNA): TGTGCCAGCAGTGACGGAGAGGGTCCTGAAGCTTTCTTT. V and J are TRBV6-4 and TRBJ1-1; D ambiguous. V lost 2 bases, J lost 6 bases, and 10 bases lay in between. Germline assignment: CDR1 MRHNA and CDR2 SNTAGT. The length of the CDR3 is 13 residues.

This chain connects TRBV7-3 to TRBJ2-5; the D gene is possibly TRBD2 (6 bases). Trimming stripped 2 bases from V and 4 bases from J, with 14 bases between. The germline gives CDR1 SGHTA, CDR2 FQGTGA. There are 15 residues in the CDR3. The chain's CDR3 is CASSLGPTSSETQYF. CDR3 sequence (DNA): TGTGCCAGCAGCTTAGGGCCCACTAGCTCAGAGACCCAGTACTTC.

The chain carries TRBV28 and TRBJ2-3; a weak D match, TRBD2 (7 bases). The CDR3 consists of 14 residues. Germline CDR1 MDHEN, CDR2 SYDVKM. Trimming removed 4 bases from V and 2 bases from J, with 10 bases in between. The CDR3 spells CASSWGGPTDTQYF. The CDR3 DNA reads TGTGCCAGCAGTTGGGGGGGCCCCACAGATACGCAGTATTTT.